A selection of T cell receptor beta chains follows, all from one sample in a study of shared clonotypes between healthy human individuals. The table came from immunoSEQ multiplex PCR; TCRdb's copy has only in-frame clones and leaves some out. Of fewer than 550,000 clones detected, over 60% appear once; the ten largest clones hold 12%. The source material was PBMCs. The receptors derive from a woman aged 40 to 50 in good health. Some clones in this sample may be carry-over from other donors' samples. Both conserved end residues are part of each CDR3. Each record gives: J gene, clone size, D gene, V gene, CDR3 protein, CDR3 DNA. A D gene is named only where the DNA matches it firmly. Clone size is shown for a subset of rows, as once, few, many or a class of expanded clone.

>TRBJ1-4|few|TRBD1|TRBV10-3
CAIQDRENEKLFF
TGTGCCATCCAGGACAGGGAGAATGAAAAACTGTTTTTT
>TRBJ2-7|.|.|TRBV5-3
CANGLGGSDEQYF
TGTGCCAATGGACTAGGGGGGAGTGACGAGCAGTACTTC
>TRBJ1-2|.|TRBD1|TRBV30
CAWSRGQGAPYTF
TGTGCCTGGAGCCGGGGACAGGGGGCCCCCTACACCTTC
>TRBJ2-3|.|.|TRBV6-4
CASSLQPFTDTQYF
TGTGCCAGCAGTCTCCAACCCTTCACAGATACGCAGTATTTT
>TRBJ2-1|.|.|TRBV11-2
CASSLGVVNEQFF
TGTGCCAGCAGCTTAGGGGTAGTGAATGAGCAGTTCTTC
>TRBJ2-7|.|.|TRBV5-1
CASSTGLPGAGEQYF
TGCGCCAGCAGCACCGGACTCCCCGGGGCGGGGGAGCAGTACTTC
>TRBJ2-1|few|TRBD2|TRBV5-1
CASSIRTRVEQFF
TGCGCCAGCAGCATACGGACTAGGGTTGAGCAGTTCTTC
>TRBJ1-1|.|.|TRBV7-3
CASSFSLNTEAFF
TGTGCCAGCAGCTTCAGTTTGAACACTGAAGCTTTCTTT
>TRBJ1-5|once|.|TRBV4-1
CASSQGQLGKPQHF
TGCGCCAGCAGCCAAGGTCAGCTGGGTAAGCCCCAGCATTTT
>TRBJ2-7|once|.|TRBV7-2
CASSLDPGTYEQYF
TGTGCCAGCAGCTTAGATCCTGGCACCTACGAGCAGTACTTC
>TRBJ2-5|.|TRBD2|TRBV5-1
CASSRSTSAPGETQYF
TGCGCCAGCAGCCGGTCTACTAGCGCTCCCGGAGAGACCCAGTACTTC
>TRBJ1-1|.|.|TRBV4-1
CASSQTGNTEAFF
TGCGCCAGCAGCCAGACAGGGAACACTGAAGCTTTCTTT
>TRBJ1-1|.|.|TRBV4-1
CASSQGRLNTEAFF
TGCGCCAGCAGCCAAGGGCGCTTGAACACTGAAGCTTTCTTT